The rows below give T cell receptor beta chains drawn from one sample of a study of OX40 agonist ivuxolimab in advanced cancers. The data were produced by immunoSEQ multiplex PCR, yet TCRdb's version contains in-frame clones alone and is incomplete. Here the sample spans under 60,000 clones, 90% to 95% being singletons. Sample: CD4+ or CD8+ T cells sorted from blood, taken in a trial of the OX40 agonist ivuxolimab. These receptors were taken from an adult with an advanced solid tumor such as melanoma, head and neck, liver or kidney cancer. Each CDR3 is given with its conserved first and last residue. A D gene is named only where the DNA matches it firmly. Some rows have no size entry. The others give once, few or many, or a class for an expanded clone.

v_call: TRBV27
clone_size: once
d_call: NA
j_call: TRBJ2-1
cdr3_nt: TGTGCCAGCAGTTTTAGCGGAGCCTACAATGAGCAGTTCTTC
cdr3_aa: CASSFSGAYNEQFF

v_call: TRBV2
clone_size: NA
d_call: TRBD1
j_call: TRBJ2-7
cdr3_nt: TGTGCCAGCAGGGTGGGACAGTTCAACGAGCAGTACTTC
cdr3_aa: CASRVGQFNEQYF

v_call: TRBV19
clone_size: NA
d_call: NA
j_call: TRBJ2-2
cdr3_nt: TGTGCCAGTAGTCATGGGTGGGAGGATACCGGGGAGCTGTTTTTT
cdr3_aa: CASSHGWEDTGELFF

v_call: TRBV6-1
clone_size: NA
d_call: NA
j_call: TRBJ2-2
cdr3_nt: TGTGCCAGCAGTGATTGGGGGGTGAACACCGGGGAGCTGTTTTTT
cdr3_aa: CASSDWGVNTGELFF

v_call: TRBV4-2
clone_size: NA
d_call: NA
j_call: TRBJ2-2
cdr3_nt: TGTGCCAGCAGCCCCTTGCAGGGCACCGGGGAGCTGTTTTTT
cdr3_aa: CASSPLQGTGELFF

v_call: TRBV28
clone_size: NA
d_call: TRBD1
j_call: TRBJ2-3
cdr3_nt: TGTGCCAGCAGTTTGACGGGACAGACCACAGATACGCAGTATTTT
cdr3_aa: CASSLTGQTTDTQYF

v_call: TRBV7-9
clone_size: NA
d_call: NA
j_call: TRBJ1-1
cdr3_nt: TGTGCCAGCAGCTTGGAGTCGCATCCCCGGGGGGCTTTCTTT
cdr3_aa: CASSLESHPRGAFF

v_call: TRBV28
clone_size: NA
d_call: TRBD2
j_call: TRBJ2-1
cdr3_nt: TGTGCCAGCAGGGAAACGAGCGGGAGTGGTAATGAGCAGTTCTTC
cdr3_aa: CASRETSGSGNEQFF

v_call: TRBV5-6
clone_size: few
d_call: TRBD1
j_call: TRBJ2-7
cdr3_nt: TGTGCCAGCAGCGGGAGTGGGACAGGGGCCTACGAGCAGTACTTC
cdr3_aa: CASSGSGTGAYEQYF

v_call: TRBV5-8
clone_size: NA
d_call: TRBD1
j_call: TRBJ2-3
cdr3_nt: TGTGCCAGCAGCCTCAGGGGGTCAGATACGCAGTATTTT
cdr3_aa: CASSLRGSDTQYF

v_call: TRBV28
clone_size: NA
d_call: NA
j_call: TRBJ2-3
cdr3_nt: TGTGCCAGCAGTTCCCCCGGTTACAGGGCTGTAGATACGCAGTATTTT
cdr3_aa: CASSSPGYRAVDTQYF

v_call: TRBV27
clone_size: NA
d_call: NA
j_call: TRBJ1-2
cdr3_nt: TGTGCCAGCAGTACCCCCGGGAAAACCTATGGCTACACCTTC
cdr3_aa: CASSTPGKTYGYTF

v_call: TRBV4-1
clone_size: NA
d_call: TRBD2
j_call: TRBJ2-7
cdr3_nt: TGCGCCAGCAGCCAAGGTGGACTAGGGGAATACGAGCAGTGCTTC
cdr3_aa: CASSQGGLGEYEQCF

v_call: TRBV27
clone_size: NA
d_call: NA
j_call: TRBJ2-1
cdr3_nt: TGTGCCAGCAGTCCTTACAGCTCCTACAATGAGCAGTTCTTC
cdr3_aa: CASSPYSSYNEQFF

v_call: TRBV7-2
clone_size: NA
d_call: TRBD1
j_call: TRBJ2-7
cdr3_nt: TGTGCCAGCAGCTTAGAAGCAGGGGGTTTCAGCTCCTACGAGCAGTACTTC
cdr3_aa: CASSLEAGGFSSYEQYF

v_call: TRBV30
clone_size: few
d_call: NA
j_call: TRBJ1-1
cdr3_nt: TGTGCCTGGACACCCCTTACCGAAGCTTTCTTT
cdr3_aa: CAWTPLTEAFF

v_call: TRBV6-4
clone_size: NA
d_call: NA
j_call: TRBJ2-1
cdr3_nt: TGTGCCAGCAGTTCTCTAGCGAGTTCCTACAATGAGCAGTTCTTC
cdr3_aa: CASSSLASSYNEQFF

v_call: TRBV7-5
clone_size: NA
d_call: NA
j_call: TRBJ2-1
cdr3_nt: TGTGCCAGAAGCTCCGGCGGGGGGGAGCGGGTAGACTACAATGAGCAGTTCTTC
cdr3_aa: CARSSGGGERVDYNEQFF

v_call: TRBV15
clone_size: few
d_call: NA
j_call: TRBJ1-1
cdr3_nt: TGTGCCACCAGCAGAGTACCGGGGACGAACACTGAAGCTTTCTTT
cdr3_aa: CATSRVPGTNTEAFF

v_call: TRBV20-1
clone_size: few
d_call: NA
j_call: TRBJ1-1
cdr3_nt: TGCAGTGCAAGACGGAACACTGAAGCTTTCTTT
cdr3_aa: CSARRNTEAFF

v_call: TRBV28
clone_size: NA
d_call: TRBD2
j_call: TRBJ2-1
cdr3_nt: TGTGCCAGCAGTCTGAGCGGGAGGGCCGGAAATGAGCAGTTCTTC
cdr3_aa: CASSLSGRAGNEQFF

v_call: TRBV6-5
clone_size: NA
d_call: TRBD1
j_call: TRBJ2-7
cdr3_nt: TGTGCCAGCAGTTTACTCACAGGGGGCCAGGACGAGCAGTACTTC
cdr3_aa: CASSLLTGGQDEQYF

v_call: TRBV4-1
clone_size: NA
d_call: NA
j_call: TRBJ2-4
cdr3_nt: TGCGCCAGCAGCCAAGATAGGGCCCATTCAAACATTCAGTACTTC
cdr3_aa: CASSQDRAHSNIQYF

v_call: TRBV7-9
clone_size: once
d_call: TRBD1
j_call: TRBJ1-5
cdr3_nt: TGTGCCAGCAGTTTCGGGACAGTCGGAAATCAGCCCCAGCATTTT
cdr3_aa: CASSFGTVGNQPQHF

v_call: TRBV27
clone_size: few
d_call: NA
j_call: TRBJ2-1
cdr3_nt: TGTGCCAGCAGTCGGCTAAACAATGAGCAGTTCTTC
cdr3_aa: CASSRLNNEQFF

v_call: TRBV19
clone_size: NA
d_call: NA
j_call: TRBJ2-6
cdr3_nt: TGTGCCAGTAGTATAGTTGGGGCCAACGTCCTGACTTTC
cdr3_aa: CASSIVGANVLTF

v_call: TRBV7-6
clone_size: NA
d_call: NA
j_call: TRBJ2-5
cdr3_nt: TGTGCCAGCAGCCCAGAGTTCAGGGCTTGGGAGCAGTACTTC
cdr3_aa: CASSPEFRAWEQYF

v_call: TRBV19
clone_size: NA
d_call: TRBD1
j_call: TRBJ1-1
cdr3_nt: TGTGCCAGTACCCTCGGGACAGCGAACACTGAAGCTTTCTTT
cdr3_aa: CASTLGTANTEAFF

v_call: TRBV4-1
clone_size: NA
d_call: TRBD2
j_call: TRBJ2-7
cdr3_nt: TGCGCCAGCAGCCATACTAGCGGCTCCTACGAGCAGTACTTC
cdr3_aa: CASSHTSGSYEQYF

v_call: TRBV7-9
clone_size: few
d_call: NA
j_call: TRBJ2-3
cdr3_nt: TGTGCCAGCAACAGGGTTTGGGGCACAGATACGCAGTATTTT
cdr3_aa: CASNRVWGTDTQYF

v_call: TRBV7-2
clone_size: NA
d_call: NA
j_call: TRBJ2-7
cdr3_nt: TGTGCCAGCAGCTTAGGGGGAGGAACGGGGGAGCAGTACTTC
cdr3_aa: CASSLGGGTGEQYF

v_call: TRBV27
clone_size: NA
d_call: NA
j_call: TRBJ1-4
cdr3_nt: TGTGCCAGCAGTCCGACGGGGGGGCTCGTTGAAAAACTGTTTTTT
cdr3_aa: CASSPTGGLVEKLFF

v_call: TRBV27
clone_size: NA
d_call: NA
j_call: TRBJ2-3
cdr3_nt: TGTGCCAGCAGTTTCTCTAGGAGCACAGATACGCAGTATTTT
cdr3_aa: CASSFSRSTDTQYF

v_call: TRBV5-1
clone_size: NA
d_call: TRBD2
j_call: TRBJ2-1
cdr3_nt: TGCGCCAGCAGCTTACTAGCGGCGAGCTCCTACAATGAGCAGTTCTTC
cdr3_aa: CASSLLAASSYNEQFF

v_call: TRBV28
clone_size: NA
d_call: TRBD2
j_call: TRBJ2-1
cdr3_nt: TGTGCCAGCAGTTTACGGGGGAGGGCCCGCAATGAGCAGTTCTTC
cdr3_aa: CASSLRGRARNEQFF

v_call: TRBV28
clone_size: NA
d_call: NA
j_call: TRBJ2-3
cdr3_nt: TGTGCCAGCGCCCCCGTTAGACAGGCCGGGACAGATACGCAGTATTTT
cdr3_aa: CASAPVRQAGTDTQYF

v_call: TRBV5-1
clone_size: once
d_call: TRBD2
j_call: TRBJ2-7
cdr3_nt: TGCGCCAGCAGCCCGAGACAGGGTGGAGGGACTAGCGGAGCGGACGAGCAGTACTTC
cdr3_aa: CASSPRQGGGTSGADEQYF

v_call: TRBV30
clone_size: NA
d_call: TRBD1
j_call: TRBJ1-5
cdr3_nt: TGTGCCTGGAGTGTGGCACAGGACAGGGCTACCTCACACAATCAGCCCCAGCATTTT
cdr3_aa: CAWSVAQDRATSHNQPQHF

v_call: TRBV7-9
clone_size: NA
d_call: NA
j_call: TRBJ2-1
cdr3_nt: TGTGCCAGCAGGTCCGACTTGTATATTGAGCAGTTCTTC
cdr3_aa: CASRSDLYIEQFF

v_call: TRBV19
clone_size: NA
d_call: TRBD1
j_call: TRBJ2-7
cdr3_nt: TGTGCCAGTAACCCGACAGGGACGTTCTACGAGCAGTACTTC
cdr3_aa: CASNPTGTFYEQYF

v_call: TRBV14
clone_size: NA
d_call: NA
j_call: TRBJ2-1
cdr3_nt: TGTGCCAGCAGCCAAGCCGCCCCCAATGAGCAGTTCTTC
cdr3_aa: CASSQAAPNEQFF

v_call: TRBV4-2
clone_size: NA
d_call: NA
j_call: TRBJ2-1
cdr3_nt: TGTGCCAGCAGCCAAGATTGGGGGACTTGGGACAATGAGCAGTTCTTC
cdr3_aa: CASSQDWGTWDNEQFF

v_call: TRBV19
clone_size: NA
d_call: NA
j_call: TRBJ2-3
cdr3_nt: TGTGCCAGTAGTATCCCCCACCTTGGTCAGACCTTTGACACAGATACGCAGTATTTT
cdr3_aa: CASSIPHLGQTFDTDTQYF

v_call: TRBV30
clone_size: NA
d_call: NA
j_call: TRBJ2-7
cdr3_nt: TGTGCCTGGCGGGACGTCCAGTCCTACGAGCAGTACTTC
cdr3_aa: CAWRDVQSYEQYF

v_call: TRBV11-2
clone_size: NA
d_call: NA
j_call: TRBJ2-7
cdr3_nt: TGTGCCAGCAGCTGGTTAAGTGTTAGCTCCTACGAGCAGTACTTC
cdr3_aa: CASSWLSVSSYEQYF

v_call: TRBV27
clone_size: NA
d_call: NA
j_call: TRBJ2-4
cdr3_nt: TGTGCCAGCAGTTTGGCAAATAAAAACATTCAGTACTTC
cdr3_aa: CASSLANKNIQYF

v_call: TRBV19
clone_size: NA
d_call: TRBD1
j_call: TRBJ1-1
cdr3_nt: TGTGCCAGTAGGCAGGGGGTAATGGCTTTCTTT
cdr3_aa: CASRQGVMAFF

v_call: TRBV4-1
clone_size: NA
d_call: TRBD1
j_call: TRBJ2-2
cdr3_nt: TGCGCCAGCAGCCAAGACAGGGGGCTAACCGGGGAGCTGTTTTTT
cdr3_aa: CASSQDRGLTGELFF

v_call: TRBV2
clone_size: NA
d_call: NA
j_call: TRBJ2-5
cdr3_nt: TGTGCCAGCAGTGAATCGGGCGAGTACCAAGAGACCCAGTACTTC
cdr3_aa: CASSESGEYQETQYF

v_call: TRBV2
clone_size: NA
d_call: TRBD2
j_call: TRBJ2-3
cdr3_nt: TGTGCCAGCAGTGATCTAGCGGCAGATACGCAGTATTTT
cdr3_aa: CASSDLAADTQYF

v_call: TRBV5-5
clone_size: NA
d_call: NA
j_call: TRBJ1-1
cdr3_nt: TGTGCCAGCAGCTTGGGTAGTTCGGAAGCTTTCTTT
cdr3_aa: CASSLGSSEAFF

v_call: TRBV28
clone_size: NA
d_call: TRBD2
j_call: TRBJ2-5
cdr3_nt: TGTGCCAGCAGTTTCCGAGGACTAGCGGGAGCAGGGGAGCAGTACTTC
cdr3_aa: CASSFRGLAGAGEQYF